This TCR beta chain is from a study of T cell responses to AZD1222 COVID-19 vaccine (dated by TCRdb to the early 2020s). In the study overall: AZD1222 recipients with second doses at about 4 weeks or about 12 weeks were pooled, because spike-specific TCR depth and breadth did not differ between schedules. TCR sequencing was performed for 230 to 250 trial participants, of whom 200 to 220 were given two doses of AZD1222 and around 25 were given two doses of MenACWY control vaccine. Trial participants were enrolled by age into 18-55, 56-69 and 70-plus year subgroups, with roughly 150, 30 and 60 TCR-sequenced participants respectively.

From the germline V gene, CDR1 is SGHDT and CDR2 is YYEEEE. The CDR3 starts with the cysteine, ends with the phenylalanine, and has 11 residues. The kept DNA is CDR3 alone, 33 bases in frame from the first base. Results and caveats for the whole study, not just this receptor: Conclusions about previously exposed vaccinees were limited because only a handful of AZD1222 recipients were SARS-CoV-2 seropositive at baseline. Spike-specific TCR breadth and depth rose significantly after two AZD1222 doses compared with day 0 and with MenACWY recipients. No day 14 peak-response samples were available, so repertoires were characterized only after the peak T cell response. Epitopes outside the regions mutated in the B.1.351 and B.1.1.7 variants were reportedly recognized by nearly half of the unique spike-specific TCRs. In the small 56-69-year group, the increase in depth fell short of significance, most likely because of low power. CD4 TCRs associated with the vaccine covered the entire spike protein, and the dominant responses were in regions 160-218 and 743-854. Participants were mostly white British and included more females than males, and it was suggested by the authors that clonal diversity may have been underestimated.

Worth noting for this clone: It lacks a known antigen. An end of the junction does not agree with germline; a read error may underlie this.

The time point tag for this specimen amounts to: baseline before first vaccination. Vaccinee samples were obtained from the UK trials COV001 and COV002, which included a single-blind randomized controlled phase 2/3 trial of AZD1222 (ChAdOx1 nCoV-19) in healthy adults. For TCRbeta chain sequencing, PBMC samples from trial participants were taken at day 0 and at day 28 after the second dose. The CDR3 regions of human TCRbeta chains were subjected to immunosequencing. In the original analysis: Repertoire TCRs were checked for matches against a reference library of SARS-CoV-2-specific TCRs that had been generated using the MIRA antigen-specificity platform. Breadth was defined as the fraction of unique TCRs that were SARS-CoV-2-associated. Depth was defined as the fraction of total T cells that were SARS-CoV-2-associated. Using the MIRA data, each spike-specific TCR was mapped to the spike region that the TCR reacts to and placed in a CD4 or CD8 class. Log10-transformed breadth and depth values were compared by one-way ANOVA with Sidak's multiple comparisons tests. Here the immuneACCESS table is served through TCRdb, limited to in-frame sequences with V and J called. Missing clones are a known gap in these copies; in checked studies unresolved V genes cover under half, and the rest lacks a known reason. V and J calls and clone size are as listed in that table; D and trimming were resolved from the DNA. This sample gives roughly 120,000 clones in total; less than 90% of them show up just once. The top ten clones comprise over 1.5% of the sample.

Specimen: peripheral blood, collected on day 0 of AZD1222 vaccination. This receptor chain uses TRBV5-6 and TRBJ1-1; the D segment cannot be called with confidence. The receptor was isolated from an adult in good health. The DNA sequence is given as TGTGCCAGCAAAAGGAACACTGAGGCTTTCTTT. This codes for CASKRNTEAFF.